The clone carrying this T cell receptor beta chain was picked up a small number of times. Its matching antigen is unknown. MiXCR, run by TCRdb on the 5' RACE reads, gives a single entry per CDR3 protein. Among under 600,000 distinct CDR3 sequences listed, roughly 21% were seen once. The germline CDR1 and CDR2 sequences are SGDLS and YYNGEE. V was pared by 6 bases and J by 0 bases, with 8 bases between. This CDR3 has 13 residues. These data are taken from a study of T-cell memory formation after mild COVID-19. Whole-study findings and limits: Second-wave clones peaking on day 37 lacked confirmed SARS-CoV-2 specificity. Pre-infection memory already had some responding clones, implying cross-reactive memory joined. Day 15 to 85 contracting clones showed balanced CD4/CD8; day 15 to 37 expanders favored CD4+.

The V gene is TRBV9, the J gene TRBJ2-3, with D unclear. The TCR was taken from an adult woman who had mild COVID-19 (a few samples of this study predate the infection). Cell type and time point are not known. Source material: PBMCs or a T cell subset sorted from them (not recorded which). This CDR3 reads CASTEISTDTQYF. Here the CDR3 DNA reads TGTGCCAGCACAGAAATTAGCACAGATACGCAGTATTTT.